This passage covers 3 T cell receptor beta chains from one sample sequenced in a study of blood T cell repertoires in COVID-19. Using immunoSEQ multiplex PCR, the repertoire was profiled, and TCRdb retains in-frame clones only, with some absent. The repertoire holds a few hundred thousand clones, around 85% seen once, with 8.9% in the top ten. Sequencing was performed on peripheral blood. The source of these receptors is a man older than 75 with acute or convalescent COVID-19.

The chain joins TRBV27 to TRBJ1-2; 7 bases are shared with TRBD1. The CDR3 contains 12 residues. Germline lookup yields CDR1 MNHEY and CDR2 SMNVEV (reference sequence). J gave up 6 bases and V 5 bases, and 3 bases lay outside the gene matches. The CDR3 spells CASSTQGDGYTF. For the CDR3, the DNA is TGTGCCAGCAGTACTCAGGGGGATGGCTACACCTTC.

CDR3 amino acids: CASSKNPVGGCSYEQYF. The CDR3 bases are TGTGCCAGCAGCAAAAACCCCGTTGGCGGTTGCTCCTACGAGCAGTACTTC. The rearrangement joins TRBV21-1 to TRBJ2-7; the D call of TRBD2 is as the table states it, not checked on the DNA. TRBV21-1 is reported as a pseudogene. The length of the CDR3 is 17 residues.

The chain carries TRBV6-5 and TRBJ2-3, with D unclear. Trimming took 6 bases from V and 4 from J, leaving 14 bases between them. Germline lookup yields CDR1 MNHEY and CDR2 SVGAGI. This CDR3 is built from 14 residues. This CDR3 reads CASSEPLLADTQYF. The DNA for the CDR3 is TGTGCCAGCAGCGAGCCCCTTCTAGCAGATACGCAGTATTTT.